These 17 T cell receptor beta chains were all obtained from the same sample, sequenced in a study of T cells expressing NK-cell markers (dated by TCRdb to about 2020). The library was prepared using 5' RACE. Sequencing used an Illumina HiSeq 2000. TCRdb reprocessed the public reads and reports one entry per CDR3 protein sequence, without DNA. The table for this sample shows 550,000 to 600,000 distinct CDR3 sequences. The top ten constitute 3% to 4.5% of the sample. Sequenced material: blood T cells: a sorted CD56 or NKG2C T cell subset, CD4+ or CD8+ T cells, or bulk PBMC T cells (not recorded which). The receptors were sampled from a man between 18 and 35 years old in good health. Donor details come from another sample of the same person, matched by shared clones.

The chain is built from TRBV4-1 and TRBJ2-5; TCRdb gives TRBD1 as the D gene, but with no DNA this cannot be confirmed. The CDR3 extends over 15 amino acids. Germline values: CDR1 MGHRA, CDR2 YSYEKL. CDR3 residues: CASSHPTGGRETQYF.

This chain joins TRBV11-1 and TRBJ2-1; TCRdb's D gene call, TRBD2, goes unchecked for lack of DNA. CDR3 size: 13 residues. CDR1 is SGHAT, CDR2 FQDESV, per germline (reference sequence). Here the CDR3 reads CASLPNMDGEQFF.

V gene TRBV20-1 combines with J gene TRBJ2-1; TCRdb proposes TRBD2, but this gene call is untestable without DNA. CDR3 length equals 19 residues. Germline CDR1 and CDR2: DFQATT and SNEGSKA (reference sequence). The CDR3 loop is CSARVIPGLAGVSYNEQFF.

The chain uses TRBV5-8 and TRBJ2-3; the TRBD1 assignment by TCRdb is unverifiable without DNA. This CDR3 is 16 amino acids long. The germline gives CDR1 SGHTS, CDR2 YDEGEE. This CDR3 is CASSLTSPRGTDTQYF.

J is TRBJ2-1 and V is TRBV29-1; TCRdb outputs TRBD1, but without DNA this stays unchecked. The CDR3 runs to 15 residues. Germline loops: CDR1 SQVTM, CDR2 ANQGSEA. The CDR3 here is CSVAVVLGGGNEQFF.

The chain carries TRBV20-1 and TRBJ2-3; no DNA is available, so the TRBD2 call from TCRdb remains unchecked. This CDR3 region has 16 residues. CDR1 DFQATT and CDR2 SNEGSKA come from the germline V gene (reference sequence). CDR3 in amino acids: CSAATSGLGYTDTQYF.

The chain has TRBV12-3 or TRBV12-4 and TRBJ2-7; TCRdb returns TRBD2, unconfirmable since there is no DNA. CDR3 length: 14 amino acids. CDR3 residues: CASSLGREDYEQYF.

The V gene is TRBV12-3 or TRBV12-4, the J gene TRBJ2-1; TCRdb's assignment of TRBD2 cannot be checked, as there is no DNA. The CDR3 loop spans 16 amino acids. CDR3 loop: CASSSLIAGESNEQFF.

Here the CDR3 reads CASSLSGTGNRFF. V is TRBV12-3 or TRBV12-4 and J is TRBJ2-1; TCRdb names TRBD1, which stays unverified in the absence of DNA. The length of the CDR3 is 13 residues.

V usage is TRBV4-1 and J usage is TRBJ1-1; TCRdb's D gene call, TRBD1, goes unchecked for lack of DNA. Germline CDR1 and CDR2: MGHRA and YSYEKL. CDR3 size: 15 residues. This chain's CDR3 is CASSHPDRGNTEAFF.

The CDR3 loop is CSARVRGGGETQYF. The chain carries TRBV20-1 and TRBJ2-5; TCRdb picks TRBD1, but there is no DNA to check that call. The CDR3 totals 14 residues. Germline assignment: CDR1 DFQATT and CDR2 SNEGSKA (reference sequence).

V and J are TRBV11-1 and TRBJ2-1; there is no DNA to check the TCRdb D call of TRBD2. CDR1 and CDR2 from the germline V gene are SGHAT and FQDESV (reference sequence). This CDR3 comprises 13 residues. CDR3 region: CASRPSGSSEQFF.

The chain recombines TRBV5-1 with TRBJ1-1; TCRdb's D call, TRBD1, is unchecked because there is no DNA. The CDR3 is 15 amino acids. The germline CDR1 and CDR2 sequences are SGHRS and YFSETQ. This CDR3 is CASSLGQGMNTEAFF.

The rearrangement joins TRBV5-1 to TRBJ2-1; TCRdb designates TRBD2, a call that cannot be tested without DNA. Germline V lookup: CDR1 SGHRS, CDR2 YFSETQ. The length of the CDR3 is 13 residues. The CDR3: CASSRLVSFEQFF.

This CDR3 reads CASSYPGTSGSGEQFF. The rearrangement joins TRBV6-2 or TRBV6-3 to TRBJ2-1; TCRdb proposes TRBD2, but this gene call is untestable without DNA. This CDR3 contains 16 residues. The germline gives CDR1 MNHEY, CDR2 SVGEGT.

CDR3 amino acids: CASARAGGGSSPYEQYF. The chain uses TRBV7-2 and TRBJ2-7; the D call of TRBD2 rests on TCRdb alone, since no DNA is present to check it. Germline V gene data show CDR1 as SGHTA and CDR2 as FQGNSA. CDR3 size: 17 residues.

The gene calls are TRBV3-1 and TRBJ1-2; the TCRdb call, TRBD1, lacks DNA for checking. CDR1 LGHDT and CDR2 YNNKEL come from the germline V gene (reference sequence). There are 12 residues in the CDR3. CDR3 loop: CASSRQGNGYTF.